Here is one T cell receptor beta chain with its context. As yet, its antigen is unknown. Measured with immunoSEQ multiplex PCR; TCRdb has only the in-frame clones, and not every one. The sample lists 44,000 or so clones, more than 80% occurring once. The data derive from a study of T cell responses to AZD1222 COVID-19 vaccine. The CDR3 length is 14 residues. V lost 3 bases and J 5 bases, leaving 16 bases between the germline ends. Germline V gene sequence: CDR1 GTSNPN, CDR2 SVGIG (reference sequence). Study-level points and caveats: The CD4 TCRs associated with vaccination extended across spike and predominated at 160-218 and 743-854.

This receptor was identified in an adult in good health. Sequenced material: peripheral blood, taken on day 0 of AZD1222 vaccination. The V call is TRBV30, the J call TRBJ1-1; D is perhaps TRBD1 (5 bases). The CDR3 loop is CAWRGEVRRTEAFF. Written as DNA, the CDR3 is TGTGCCTGGAGGGGGGAGGTCCGGAGGACTGAAGCTTTCTTT.